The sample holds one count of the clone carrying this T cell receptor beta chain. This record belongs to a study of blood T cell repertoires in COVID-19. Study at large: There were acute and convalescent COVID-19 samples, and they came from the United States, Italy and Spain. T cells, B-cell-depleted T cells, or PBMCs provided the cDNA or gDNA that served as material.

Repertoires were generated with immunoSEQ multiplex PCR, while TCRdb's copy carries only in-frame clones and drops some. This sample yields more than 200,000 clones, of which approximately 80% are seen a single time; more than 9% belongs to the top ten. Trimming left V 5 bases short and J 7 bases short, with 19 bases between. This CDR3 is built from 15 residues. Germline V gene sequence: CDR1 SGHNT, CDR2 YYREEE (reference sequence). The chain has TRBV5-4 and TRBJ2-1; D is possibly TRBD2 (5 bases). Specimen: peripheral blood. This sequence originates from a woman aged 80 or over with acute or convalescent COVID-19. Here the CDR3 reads CASSQISSTGNEQFF. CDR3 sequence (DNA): TGTGCCAGCAGTCAGATCTCTAGCACCGGTAATGAGCAGTTCTTC.